Below, 14 T cell receptor beta chains from the same sample are listed, as sequenced in a study of persistence of HIV-infected CD4 T cells. Overlapping HIV-1 Gag 15-mer peptides at approximately 1 ug per peptide per mL were used. Memory cells lacking CD40L and CD69 with high CD45RO were sorted. No antigen has been assigned to these receptors. This was the immunoSEQ version 4 assay in survey mode. The method was immunoSEQ multiplex PCR; TCRdb's version includes in-frame clones alone and lacks a portion of them. The repertoire holds over 60,000 clones, more than 70% seen once, with under 2% in the top ten. Source: CD4+ T cells sorted from PBMCs after approximately 18-hour stimulation, taken from a patient who received antiretroviral therapy. The source of these receptors is an adult man with HIV who was CMV-seropositive.

V usage is TRBV18 and J usage is TRBJ2-2; TRBD1 aligns across 8 bases. The CDR3 is made up of 16 amino acids. Germline V gives CDR1 KGHSH, CDR2 LQKENI. The J segment lost 4 bases and the V segment lost 3 bases, leaving 7 bases of the junction unmatched. The CDR3 DNA sequence: TGTGCCAGCTCACCCAGACGACAGGGGAGCACCGGGGAGCTGTTTTTT. Protein sequence: CASSPRRQGSTGELFF.

DNA of the CDR3: TGTGCCAGCAGTCTCCTGGACATGAACTATGGCTACACCTTC. Its translation: CASSLLDMNYGYTF. The rearrangement joins TRBV6-2 or TRBV6-3 to TRBJ1-2; weak D call: TRBD1 (5 bases). The CDR3 is 14 residues long. Trimming took 5 bases from V and 2 from J, leaving 12 bases between them. Per germline, CDR1 MNHEY and CDR2 SVGEGT.

The J gene is TRBJ1-1, the V gene TRBV7-7, with TRBD1 identical over 9 bases. This CDR3 has 16 residues. The V segment lost 5 bases and the J segment 3 bases; nucleotides outside the gene matches: 10. CDR1 and CDR2 from the germline V gene are SSHAT and FNYEAQ (reference sequence). The CDR3 DNA reads TGTGCCAGCAGCCCCGTGGGGGACAGGGTGGACACTGAAGCTTTCTTT. This translates into CASSPVGDRVDTEAFF.

This clone was found a few times. The chain joins TRBV5-1 to TRBJ2-3; the D call may be TRBD1 or TRBD2 (5 bases each). The CDR3 covers 16 residues. V lost 3 bases and J 2 bases, leaving 16 bases between the germline ends. Per the germline V gene, CDR1 is SGHRS and CDR2 is YFSETQ. CDR3 amino acids: CASSSTDGANTDTQYF. The CDR3 DNA reads TGCGCCAGCAGCTCCACGGACGGGGCTAACACAGATACGCAGTATTTT.

This sequence joins TRBV9 and TRBJ1-2; 9 bases align to TRBD1. V shed 5 bases, J shed 4 bases, and the junction held 6 bases outside the gene matches. The CDR3 spans 14 residues. Germline V gene lookup returns CDR1 SGDLS and CDR2 YYNGEE. CDR3 DNA sequence: TGTGCCAGCAGTGCGGACAGGGGATTCTATGGCTACACCTTC. Protein sequence: CASSADRGFYGYTF. The full variable domain, completed using reference TRBV9 and TRBJ1-2, is DSGVTQTPKHLITATGQRVTLRCSPRSGDLSVYWYQQSLDQGLQFLIQYYNGEERAKGNILERFSAQQFPDLHSELNLSSLELGDSALYFCASSADRGFYGYTFGSGTRLTVV.

Points on this clone: The same CDR3 can be traced to other DNA sequences in this sample. The rearrangement joins TRBV7-8 to TRBJ1-1; no clear D. V was clipped by 1 base and J by 1 base, with 7 bases between them. This CDR3 spans 14 amino acids. Germline V gives CDR1 SGHVS, CDR2 FQNEAQ. The DNA for the CDR3 is TGTGCCAGCAGCTTAGGTACGGCGAACACTGAAGCTTTCTTT. It encodes CASSLGTANTEAFF. Drawing the rest from reference TRBV7-8 and TRBJ1-1, the complete variable domain is GAGVSQSPRYKVAKRGQDVALRCDPISGHVSLFWYQQALGQGPEFLTYFQNEAQLDKSGLPSDRFFAERPEGSVSTLKIQRTQQEDSAVYLCASSLGTANTEAFFGQGTRLTVV.

The CDR3 DNA reads TGTGCCAGCAGCCAAGATAATAGGGGCCTGAACACTGAAGCTTTCTTT. This sequence encodes CASSQDNRGLNTEAFF. This chain links TRBV3-1 (or the pseudogene TRBV3-2) with TRBJ1-1, with D perhaps TRBD1 (5 bases). With 0 bases removed from V and 0 bases from J, the gap between germline ends came to 11 bases. The germline gives CDR1 LGHDT, CDR2 YNNKEL (reference sequence). The CDR3 contains 16 residues.

V usage is TRBV3-1 (or the pseudogene TRBV3-2) and J usage is TRBJ2-6; possible D gene TRBD1, 5 bases. This CDR3 region has 21 residues. Looked up from germline, CDR1 is LGHDT and CDR2 is YNNKEL (reference sequence). V dropped 0 bases and J dropped 0 bases, with 21 bases sitting between them. This CDR3 is CASSQDNRRPGLISGANVLTF. CDR3 coding DNA: TGTGCCAGCAGCCAAGATAATCGTCGCCCAGGGCTAATCTCTGGGGCCAACGTCCTGACTTTC.

This chain uses TRBV9 with TRBJ1-2; D is perhaps TRBD1 (5 bases). CDR1 is SGDLS and CDR2 is YYNGEE in the germline V gene. Trimming took 0 bases from V and 7 from J, leaving 10 bases between them. The CDR3 has 13 amino acids. This CDR3 is CASSVGGTSGYTF. Here the CDR3 DNA reads TGTGCCAGCAGCGTAGGGGGGACGAGTGGCTACACCTTC.

Only a few counts were recorded for this clone. This chain uses TRBV6-6 with TRBJ1-2; a weak D match, TRBD1 (6 bases). Germline lookup yields CDR1 MNHNY and CDR2 SVGAGI (reference sequence). V was trimmed by 4 bases and J by 3 bases, leaving 12 bases between them. The CDR3 runs to 14 residues. The CDR3 spells CASSSNREYYGYTF. DNA for the CDR3: TGTGCCAGCAGTTCGAACAGGGAGTACTATGGCTACACCTTC.

The J gene is TRBJ1-1, the V gene TRBV6-5; D might be TRBD1 (5 bases). This CDR3 contains 14 residues. Trimming shortened V by 6 bases and J by 0 bases, and 11 bases separated the two germline ends. Germline values: CDR1 MNHEY, CDR2 SVGAGI. This chain's CDR3 is CASSVRVVNTEAFF. The DNA of the CDR3 is TGTGCCAGCAGCGTCAGGGTGGTGAACACTGAAGCTTTCTTT.

This chain connects TRBV3-1 (or the pseudogene TRBV3-2) to TRBJ1-5; the match to TRBD1 covers 7 bases. CDR1 LGHDT and CDR2 YNNKEL come from the germline V gene (reference sequence). This CDR3 has 16 residues. Trimming cost V 6 bases and J 1 base; bases outside gene matches: 9. CDR3 DNA sequence: TGTGCCAGCAGTCCAAACAGGGGTGTGAGCAATCAGCCCCAGCATTTT. As protein: CASSPNRGVSNQPQHF.

The chain has TRBV11-3 and TRBJ1-1; D not certain. This CDR3 is built from 13 residues. V lost 5 bases and J lost 0, with 7 bases in between. Germline assignment: CDR1 SGHNT and CDR2 YENEEA. CDR3 loop: CASSKTLNTEAFF. The CDR3 region has the DNA TGTGCCAGCAGCAAGACCTTGAACACTGAAGCTTTCTTT.

The chain links TRBV19 to TRBJ1-1; perhaps TRBD1 as D (6 bases). The germline CDR1 and CDR2 sequences are LNHDA and SQIVND (reference sequence). Trimming shortened V by 7 bases and J by 8 bases, and 20 bases separated the two germline ends. This CDR3 has 14 amino acids. The CDR3 bases are TGTGCCAGTACGCCCTATACAGGGACCCACGAAGCTTTCTTT. Protein sequence: CASTPYTGTHEAFF.